These T cell receptor beta chains were read from a single sample in a study of shared clonotypes between healthy human individuals. Assay used: immunoSEQ multiplex PCR; TCRdb lists only in-frame clones, some missing. The profile shows about 2.1 million clones, about 92% of them singletons. The sample taken for sequencing was naive CD8+ T cells from PBMCs. Receptor source: a young man in good health. Some clones in this sample may be carry-over from other donors' samples. Both conserved end residues are part of each CDR3. Fields, in order: V gene, clone size, J gene, D gene, CDR3 DNA, CDR3 protein. A D gene is named only where the DNA matches it firmly. Clone sizes are given selectively: once, few, many, or a class where the clone is expanded.

v_gene: TRBV2
abundance: -
j_gene: TRBJ2-3
d_gene: TRBD1
CDR3nt: TGTGCCAGCAGTGCAGGGACAGCTAGCACAGATACGCAGTATTTT
CDR3aa: CASSAGTASTDTQYF

v_gene: TRBV5-1
abundance: -
j_gene: TRBJ1-1
d_gene: TRBD1
CDR3nt: TGCGCCAGCAGCCTTCCGACAGGGATGAACACTGAAGCTTTCTTT
CDR3aa: CASSLPTGMNTEAFF

v_gene: TRBV29-1
abundance: -
j_gene: TRBJ2-7
d_gene: -
CDR3nt: TGCAGCGTTGTGGTCGGCGAATCCTACGAGCAGTACTTC
CDR3aa: CSVVVGESYEQYF

v_gene: TRBV28
abundance: -
j_gene: TRBJ2-5
d_gene: -
CDR3nt: TGTGCCAGCGTCCAAAGTCAGGGACTGGGGGAGACCCAGTACTTC
CDR3aa: CASVQSQGLGETQYF

v_gene: TRBV10-3
abundance: once
j_gene: TRBJ1-2
d_gene: -
CDR3nt: TGTGCCATCAGCGGCCCAGGTAACTATGGCTACACCTTC
CDR3aa: CAISGPGNYGYTF

v_gene: TRBV9
abundance: -
j_gene: TRBJ2-5
d_gene: -
CDR3nt: TGTGCCAGCAGCGTAGAGGCCGGGCGGGAGACCCAGTACTTC
CDR3aa: CASSVEAGRETQYF

v_gene: TRBV7-6
abundance: -
j_gene: TRBJ1-1
d_gene: TRBD1
CDR3nt: TGTGCCAGTACCAAGGGGGCTAGGGACACTGAAGCTTTCTTT
CDR3aa: CASTKGARDTEAFF

v_gene: TRBV10-3
abundance: -
j_gene: TRBJ2-7
d_gene: TRBD1
CDR3nt: TGTGCCATCGGGGGACAGGGGGCGTTCAACGAGCAGTACTTC
CDR3aa: CAIGGQGAFNEQYF

v_gene: TRBV29-1
abundance: -
j_gene: TRBJ1-2
d_gene: -
CDR3nt: TGCAGCGTTGTTACGGGGCGCCTTGAGGACTATGGCTACACCTTC
CDR3aa: CSVVTGRLEDYGYTF

v_gene: TRBV7-9
abundance: -
j_gene: TRBJ2-7
d_gene: TRBD1
CDR3nt: TGTGCCAGCAGCTTAGCAGGGACAGCCTACGAGCAGTACTTC
CDR3aa: CASSLAGTAYEQYF

v_gene: TRBV9
abundance: -
j_gene: TRBJ2-3
d_gene: -
CDR3nt: TGTGCCAGCAGCCTCTGGAACGGCGGCGCAGATACGCAGTATTTT
CDR3aa: CASSLWNGGADTQYF

v_gene: TRBV7-9
abundance: -
j_gene: TRBJ2-3
d_gene: -
CDR3nt: TGTGCCAGCAGCCCCCCTGCGGGACCCCACACAGATACGCAGTATTTT
CDR3aa: CASSPPAGPHTDTQYF

v_gene: TRBV13
abundance: -
j_gene: TRBJ2-7
d_gene: TRBD2
CDR3nt: TGTGCCAGCAGTCCACGGCGGGAGGGCCAGGACGAGCAGTACTTC
CDR3aa: CASSPRREGQDEQYF

v_gene: TRBV7-7
abundance: -
j_gene: TRBJ1-5
d_gene: -
CDR3nt: TGTGCCACTCTCTTCGGGCGGGACAATCAGCCCCAGCATTTT
CDR3aa: CATLFGRDNQPQHF

v_gene: TRBV4-2
abundance: -
j_gene: TRBJ2-7
d_gene: TRBD2
CDR3nt: TGTGCCAGCAGCCAAGATCTTCTAGCGGGAGTAATTGTGCAGTACTTC
CDR3aa: CASSQDLLAGVIVQYF

v_gene: TRBV7-2
abundance: -
j_gene: TRBJ2-1
d_gene: TRBD2
CDR3nt: TGTGCCAGCAGCTTAGCGCTTTCTAGCGGGTACAATGAGCAGTTCTTC
CDR3aa: CASSLALSSGYNEQFF

v_gene: TRBV6-6
abundance: -
j_gene: TRBJ1-1
d_gene: -
CDR3nt: TGTGCCAGCAGTTATGTGGGGGGTAACACTGAAGCTTTCTTT
CDR3aa: CASSYVGGNTEAFF

v_gene: TRBV4-1
abundance: -
j_gene: TRBJ2-5
d_gene: -
CDR3nt: TGCGCCAGCAGCCAAGTAGTAACTGGAGAGACCCAGTACTTC
CDR3aa: CASSQVVTGETQYF

v_gene: TRBV28
abundance: -
j_gene: TRBJ2-7
d_gene: TRBD1
CDR3nt: TGTGCCAGCACATCCGGGACAGACGAAACCTACGAGCAGTACTTC
CDR3aa: CASTSGTDETYEQYF

v_gene: TRBV2
abundance: -
j_gene: TRBJ1-2
d_gene: -
CDR3nt: TGTGCCAGCAGTGCAACCGCGGGGGGAGGGGTTGGCTACACCTTC
CDR3aa: CASSATAGGGVGYTF

v_gene: TRBV7-2
abundance: once
j_gene: TRBJ1-5
d_gene: -
CDR3nt: TGTGCCAGCAGCTTAGCAGGCGTGGGAGGGGAGCCCCAGCATTTT
CDR3aa: CASSLAGVGGEPQHF

v_gene: TRBV10-1
abundance: -
j_gene: TRBJ2-1
d_gene: -
CDR3nt: TGCGCCAGCGCACCAAGGTTGAGCTCCTACAATGAGCAGTTCTTC
CDR3aa: CASAPRLSSYNEQFF

v_gene: TRBV19
abundance: -
j_gene: TRBJ1-2
d_gene: -
CDR3nt: TGTGCCAGTAGTTCTCGGTCGACCCTCTATGGCTACACCTTC
CDR3aa: CASSSRSTLYGYTF

v_gene: TRBV10-3
abundance: -
j_gene: TRBJ1-2
d_gene: -
CDR3nt: TGTGCCATCAGTGAGGGGCAGGCGGGGGGTGGCTACACCTTC
CDR3aa: CAISEGQAGGGYTF

v_gene: TRBV7-9
abundance: -
j_gene: TRBJ2-3
d_gene: TRBD2
CDR3nt: TGTGCCAGCAGCCCCCGACTAGCGGAAATCACAGATACGCAGTATTTT
CDR3aa: CASSPRLAEITDTQYF

v_gene: TRBV6-5
abundance: -
j_gene: TRBJ2-2
d_gene: TRBD2
CDR3nt: TGTGCCAGCAGTTACCTAGCGGGGACGAACACCGGGGAGCTGTTTTTT
CDR3aa: CASSYLAGTNTGELFF

v_gene: TRBV19
abundance: -
j_gene: TRBJ2-5
d_gene: -
CDR3nt: TGTGCCAGTAGTATAGCGGGGCCGGCCTGGACTCAAGAGACCCAGTACTTC
CDR3aa: CASSIAGPAWTQETQYF

v_gene: TRBV27
abundance: -
j_gene: TRBJ2-2
d_gene: TRBD2
CDR3nt: TGTGCCAGCAGTATCGGACTAGCGGGAGTCGGGGAGCTGTTTTTT
CDR3aa: CASSIGLAGVGELFF

v_gene: TRBV11-2
abundance: few
j_gene: TRBJ1-1
d_gene: -
CDR3nt: TGTGCCAGCAGCTTTGGGGAGCCTGAAGCTTTCTTT
CDR3aa: CASSFGEPEAFF

v_gene: TRBV7-9
abundance: -
j_gene: TRBJ2-2
d_gene: -
CDR3nt: TGTGCCAGCAGCATCAGTGGGCCCGGGGAGCTGTTTTTT
CDR3aa: CASSISGPGELFF

v_gene: TRBV5-1
abundance: -
j_gene: TRBJ1-4
d_gene: -
CDR3nt: TGCGCCAGCAGCAACGGCCCGGAAAAACTGTTTTTT
CDR3aa: CASSNGPEKLFF

v_gene: TRBV5-4
abundance: once
j_gene: TRBJ1-1
d_gene: -
CDR3nt: TGTGCCAGCAGCTTGTTAACCGGGACGAACACTGAAGCTTTCTTT
CDR3aa: CASSLLTGTNTEAFF

v_gene: TRBV4-1
abundance: -
j_gene: TRBJ1-4
d_gene: -
CDR3nt: TGCGCCAGCAGCCAAGATAAGCAGGGCAGCGAAAAACTGTTTTTT
CDR3aa: CASSQDKQGSEKLFF

v_gene: TRBV5-6
abundance: -
j_gene: TRBJ2-7
d_gene: TRBD2
CDR3nt: TGTGCCAGCAGCTTGGTACGGGAGGCCTCCTACGAGCAGTACTTC
CDR3aa: CASSLVREASYEQYF

v_gene: TRBV14
abundance: -
j_gene: TRBJ2-7
d_gene: -
CDR3nt: TGTGCCAGCAGCCAAGATTGGGGGCCCTCCAACGAGCAGTACTTC
CDR3aa: CASSQDWGPSNEQYF

v_gene: TRBV27
abundance: large
j_gene: TRBJ2-5
d_gene: TRBD1
CDR3nt: TGTGCCAGCAGTTCCATATACCTCCGACAGGGTAGTCACCAAGAGACCCAGTACTTC
CDR3aa: CASSSIYLRQGSHQETQYF

v_gene: TRBV18
abundance: few
j_gene: TRBJ1-1
d_gene: -
CDR3nt: TGTGCCAGCTCAATATCCTGGGGCCTTGGAACTGAAGCTTTCTTT
CDR3aa: CASSISWGLGTEAFF

v_gene: TRBV7-9
abundance: -
j_gene: TRBJ2-3
d_gene: -
CDR3nt: TGTGCCAGCAGCTTGCAGGGCACAGATACGCAGTATTTT
CDR3aa: CASSLQGTDTQYF

v_gene: TRBV7-3
abundance: -
j_gene: TRBJ2-1
d_gene: -
CDR3nt: TGTGCCAGCAGCTTACTCGGCGGCTCCTACAATGAGCAGTTCTTC
CDR3aa: CASSLLGGSYNEQFF

v_gene: TRBV5-1
abundance: -
j_gene: TRBJ1-1
d_gene: -
CDR3nt: TGCGCCAGCAGACAGCAGAACACTGAAGCTTTCTTT
CDR3aa: CASRQQNTEAFF

v_gene: TRBV15
abundance: -
j_gene: TRBJ1-4
d_gene: -
CDR3nt: TGTGCCACCAGCAGACGGGCGGGTCTGCTTAATGAAAAACTGTTTTTT
CDR3aa: CATSRRAGLLNEKLFF

v_gene: TRBV28
abundance: once
j_gene: TRBJ1-5
d_gene: -
CDR3nt: TGTGCCAGCAGTTTAGGCCCCGGGGGGGTGCAGCCCCAGCATTTT
CDR3aa: CASSLGPGGVQPQHF

v_gene: TRBV9
abundance: -
j_gene: TRBJ2-7
d_gene: TRBD2
CDR3nt: TGTGCCAGCAGCGTAGCGGGACTAGCGGGAGCCTACGAGCAGTACTTC
CDR3aa: CASSVAGLAGAYEQYF

v_gene: TRBV5-1
abundance: -
j_gene: TRBJ2-3
d_gene: -
CDR3nt: TGCGCCAGCAGCTTGGCCAGTGGCGGAGGGGTCCCAGATACGCAGTATTTT
CDR3aa: CASSLASGGGVPDTQYF

v_gene: TRBV5-6
abundance: -
j_gene: TRBJ2-7
d_gene: -
CDR3nt: TGTGCCAGCAGCTTGGAGGGCTTGAGCGCCTACGAGCAGTACTTC
CDR3aa: CASSLEGLSAYEQYF

v_gene: TRBV9
abundance: -
j_gene: TRBJ2-7
d_gene: -
CDR3nt: TGTGCCAGCAGCGTAGGGGGAGCTTCTGGCGAGCAGTACTTC
CDR3aa: CASSVGGASGEQYF

v_gene: TRBV27
abundance: -
j_gene: TRBJ2-7
d_gene: TRBD2
CDR3nt: TGTGCCAGCAGTTTCGCGGGAGGGGGGTACGAGCAGTACTTC
CDR3aa: CASSFAGGGYEQYF

v_gene: TRBV6-1
abundance: -
j_gene: TRBJ2-7
d_gene: -
CDR3nt: TGTGCCAGCAGTGAAGCGGTCAGGCATTACGAGCAGTACTTC
CDR3aa: CASSEAVRHYEQYF

v_gene: TRBV19
abundance: -
j_gene: TRBJ1-1
d_gene: -
CDR3nt: TGTGCCAGTAGTATTAGAGGACTCCACACTGAAGCTTTCTTT
CDR3aa: CASSIRGLHTEAFF

v_gene: TRBV7-9
abundance: -
j_gene: TRBJ1-5
d_gene: -
CDR3nt: TGTGCCAGCACCCACCCCGCCCTGGGGATCAATCAGCCCCAGCATTTT
CDR3aa: CASTHPALGINQPQHF

v_gene: TRBV20-1
abundance: -
j_gene: TRBJ1-3
d_gene: -
CDR3nt: TGCAGTGCTAGAGAGGGCCTGGGCCTTCGTTTT
CDR3aa: CSAREGLGLRF